Listed here are 18 T cell receptor beta chains from one sample, sequenced in a study of blood T cell repertoires in COVID-19. Only in-frame clones appear in the TCRdb table, and some are missing; sequencing was by immunoSEQ multiplex PCR. This table holds tens of thousands of clones, roughly 90% found once. The sequencing input was peripheral blood. The source is a man between 45 and 60 years old with acute or convalescent COVID-19.

This clone was counted once. The chain couples TRBV11-2 to TRBJ1-1, with 8 nucleotides matching TRBD1. Trimming took 10 bases from V and 1 from J; bases not matched to a gene: 8. The germline gives CDR1 SGHAT, CDR2 FQNNGV. The CDR3 is made up of 14 amino acids. For the CDR3, the DNA is TGTGCCACTTTGGGGACAGGAGGGAACACTGAAGCTTTCTTT. It codes for CATLGTGGNTEAFF.

The rearrangement uses TRBV28 and TRBJ2-1; D gene unclear. This CDR3 contains 11 residues. Trimming removed 6 bases at V and 8 bases at J, with 8 bases between. Germline CDR1 MDHEN, CDR2 SYDVKM. The CDR3 sequence: CASRYQDEQFF. CDR3 in DNA: TGTGCCAGCAGGTACCAGGATGAGCAGTTCTTC.

The gene calls are TRBV7-9 and TRBJ1-2; tentative D call: TRBD1 (5 bases). Germline V gene lookup returns CDR1 SEHNR and CDR2 FQNEAQ (reference sequence). The CDR3 loop spans 16 amino acids. V dropped 1 base and J dropped 6 bases, with 18 bases sitting between them. The CDR3: CASSLDPAKGSNGYTF. In DNA form, the CDR3 reads TGTGCCAGCAGCTTAGATCCGGCGAAGGGGTCTAATGGCTACACCTTC.

The chain is built from TRBV5-4 and TRBJ2-5; D is perhaps TRBD1 (5 bases). The germline V and J ends were trimmed by 2 bases and 0 bases, with 8 bases remaining between them. The CDR3 covers 14 residues. Germline CDR1 reads SGHNT; CDR2 reads YYREEE (reference sequence). CDR3 loop: CASSFRGDQETQYF. The DNA of the CDR3 is TGTGCCAGCAGCTTTAGGGGCGACCAAGAGACCCAGTACTTC.

V and J are TRBV2 and TRBJ2-7, with 9 bases aligning to TRBD2. Per germline, CDR1 SNHLY and CDR2 FYNNEI. The CDR3 sequence is 15 residues long. Unmatched junction bases numbered 8, after V lost 3 bases and J lost 5 bases. Written as DNA, the CDR3 is TGTGCCAGCAGTGAGAACAGCGGGAGGCTCCACGAGCAGTACTTC. It is translated as CASSENSGRLHEQYF.

The V call is TRBV9, the J call TRBJ1-2; D is uncertain. CDR1 and CDR2 (germline): SGDLS, YYNGEE. There are 12 residues in the CDR3. The V end lost 7 bases, the J end lost 4 bases, and 11 bases lay between the germline ends. CDR3 sequence reads: CASSEGGYGYTF. The CDR3 nucleotides are TGTGCCAGCTCTGAGGGCGGCTATGGCTACACCTTC.

In its sample, this clone was seen a few times. CDR3 coding DNA: TGTGCCAGCAGCGGATCAGGGGGTCGGGCCCTCCACTTT. Protein product: CASSGSGGRALHF. The chain uses TRBV9 and TRBJ1-6; 7 bases agree with TRBD1. The CDR3 sequence is 13 residues long. J lost 14 bases, V lost 3 bases, and 8 bases had no gene match. Germline V gives CDR1 SGDLS, CDR2 YYNGEE. The full variable domain, its missing parts supplied by reference TRBV9 and TRBJ1-6, is DSGVTQTPKHLITATGQRVTLRCSPRSGDLSVYWYQQSLDQGLQFLIQYYNGEERAKGNILERFSAQQFPDLHSELNLSSLELGDSALYFCASSGSGGRALHFGNGTRLTVT.

The rearrangement links TRBV7-8 to TRBJ1-2; TRBD1 might be the D (6 bases). The V and J ends lost 1 base and 7 bases respectively, with 10 bases between them. This CDR3 contains 13 residues. Germline V lookup: CDR1 SGHVS, CDR2 FQNEAQ. The CDR3 bases are TGTGCCAGCAGCTTAGAAACAGGGTTTGGCTACACCTTC. Its translation: CASSLETGFGYTF.

The chain carries TRBV3-1 (or the pseudogene TRBV3-2) and TRBJ1-1; D is undetermined. Germline CDR1 LGHDT, CDR2 YNNKEL (reference sequence). Trimming removed 1 base at V and 3 bases at J, with 6 bases between. This CDR3 contains 13 residues. CDR3 in DNA: TGTGCCAGCAGCCAAGGGAGAGACACTGAAGCTTTCTTT. The encoded protein is CASSQGRDTEAFF.

The CDR3 region is CASSLGGTGNQPQHF. As DNA, the CDR3 is TGTGCCAGCAGCTTGGGGGGTACGGGCAATCAGCCCCAGCATTTT. This chain uses TRBV7-9 with TRBJ1-5; the D gene is possibly TRBD1 (5 bases). V lost 3 bases and J lost 2, with 11 bases in between. Germline assignment: CDR1 SEHNR and CDR2 FQNEAQ (reference sequence). This CDR3 region has 15 residues.

Only one count was recorded for this clone. The chain employs TRBV19 and TRBJ2-1; possible D gene TRBD2, 7 bases. V lost 0 bases and J 8 bases, leaving 20 bases between the germline ends. Germline CDR1 is LNHDA and CDR2 is SQIVND (reference sequence). The CDR3 contains 17 residues. The CDR3 sequence: CASSIEGRDGGLDEQFF. The CDR3 DNA reads TGTGCCAGTAGTATAGAGGGAAGGGACGGGGGGCTCGATGAGCAGTTCTTC.

The chain combines TRBV28 with TRBJ2-7; 8 positions agree with TRBD1. This CDR3 spans 14 amino acids. The V and J ends lost 6 bases and 4 bases, in that order; junction bases with no gene match: 8. The germline gives CDR1 MDHEN, CDR2 SYDVKM. This CDR3 is CASRSPGGEYEQYF. CDR3 nucleotides: TGTGCCAGCAGATCTCCAGGGGGCGAGTACGAGCAGTACTTC.

The gene calls are TRBV3-1 (or the pseudogene TRBV3-2) and TRBJ2-3; D unresolved. From germline, CDR1 is LGHDT and CDR2 YNNKEL (reference sequence). Trimming removed 0 bases at V and 2 bases at J, with 12 bases between. The CDR3 covers 16 residues. CDR3 bases: TGTGCCAGCAGCCAAGATTACAGCACCAACACAGATACGCAGTATTTT. This translates into CASSQDYSTNTDTQYF.

This chain links TRBV7-2 with TRBJ2-5, with TRBD1 identical over 7 bases. Germline V gene data show CDR1 as SGHTA and CDR2 as FQGNSA. The CDR3 spans 15 residues. Trimming removed 2 bases from V and 5 bases from J; junction bases left unmatched: 8. This CDR3 reads CASSLLEGAWETQYF. As DNA, the CDR3 is TGTGCCAGCAGCTTATTAGAGGGGGCTTGGGAGACCCAGTACTTC.

The chain uses TRBV19 and TRBJ1-4; D perhaps matches TRBD1 (5 bases). The CDR3 runs 15 residues. The germline V and J ends were trimmed by 4 bases and 0 bases, with 9 bases remaining between them. Germline lookup yields CDR1 LNHDA and CDR2 SQIVND (reference sequence). CDR3: CASSTLTATNEKLFF. For the CDR3, the DNA is TGTGCCAGTAGTACCCTGACAGCAACTAATGAAAAACTGTTTTTT. The full variable domain, rest sourced from reference TRBV19 and TRBJ1-4, is DGGITQSPKYLFRKEGQNVTLSCEQNLNHDAMYWYRQDPGQGLRLIYYSQIVNDFQKGDIAEGYSVSREKKESFPLTVTSAQKNPTAFYLCASSTLTATNEKLFFGSGTQLSVL.

This clone has a single count. The DNA of the CDR3 is TGCGCCAGCAGCCCGATATTGACAGGGACATTAGACAAAAACATTCAGTACTTC. Protein: CASSPILTGTLDKNIQYF. The V gene is TRBV5-1, the J gene TRBJ2-4; 7 bases are shared with TRBD1. There are 18 residues in the CDR3. Germline V gene sequence: CDR1 SGHRS, CDR2 YFSETQ. V dropped 4 bases and J dropped 3; count of bases not matched to a gene: 16.

The sample holds a few counts of this clone. The chain couples TRBV9 to TRBJ1-1; D is unresolved. Germline V gives CDR1 SGDLS, CDR2 YYNGEE. CDR3 length equals 14 residues. Trimming cost V 2 bases and J 5 bases, with 13 bases left between them. The CDR3 DNA reads TGTGCCAGCAGCGTTGGGCCATATGGGACTGAAGCTTTCTTT. This translates into CASSVGPYGTEAFF.

The chain couples TRBV19 to TRBJ1-1; 10 nucleotides match TRBD1. CDR1 is LNHDA and CDR2 is SQIVND in the germline V gene (reference sequence). This CDR3 has 15 amino acids. Trimming took 3 bases from V and 2 from J; bases not matched to a gene: 3. CDR3 in amino acids: CASSMWDRGNTEAFF. For the CDR3, the DNA is TGTGCCAGTAGTATGTGGGACAGGGGAAACACTGAAGCTTTCTTT.